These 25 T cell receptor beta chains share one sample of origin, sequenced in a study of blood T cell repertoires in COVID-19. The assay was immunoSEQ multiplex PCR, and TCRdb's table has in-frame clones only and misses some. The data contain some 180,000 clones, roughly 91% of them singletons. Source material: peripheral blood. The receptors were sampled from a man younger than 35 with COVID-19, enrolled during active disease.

The CDR3 DNA follows: TGTGCCAGCAGCCCAACGGACAGGGACGAGCAGTACTTC. Translation: CASSPTDRDEQYF. The rearrangement uses TRBV7-9 and TRBJ2-7, with TRBD1 matching 8 bases. The CDR3 consists of 13 residues. V dropped 5 bases and J dropped 5; count of bases not matched to a gene: 5. Germline values: CDR1 SEHNR, CDR2 FQNEAQ (reference sequence).

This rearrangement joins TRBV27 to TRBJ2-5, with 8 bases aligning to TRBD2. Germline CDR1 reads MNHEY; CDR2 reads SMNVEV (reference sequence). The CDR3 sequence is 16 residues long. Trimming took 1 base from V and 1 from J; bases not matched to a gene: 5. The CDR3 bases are TGTGCCAGCAGTTTATTGGCGGGAGGCCCCCAAGAGACCCAGTACTTC. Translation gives CASSLLAGGPQETQYF.

Written as DNA, the CDR3 is TGTGCCAGCAGTTCCGCCGGGACAGGGCGCTCCTACGAGCAGTACTTC. This sequence encodes CASSSAGTGRSYEQYF. The chain has TRBV6-5 and TRBJ2-7; the match to TRBD1 covers 9 bases. Per germline, CDR1 MNHEY and CDR2 SVGAGI. This CDR3 has 16 residues. J was trimmed by 0 bases and V by 4 bases; bases with no gene match: 7.

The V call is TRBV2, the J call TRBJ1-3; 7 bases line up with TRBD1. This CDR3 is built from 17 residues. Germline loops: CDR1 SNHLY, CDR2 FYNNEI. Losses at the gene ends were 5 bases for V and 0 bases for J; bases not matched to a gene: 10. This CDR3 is CASSSAGGQRSGNTIYF. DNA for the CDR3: TGTGCCAGCAGTTCCGCAGGGGGACAGCGCTCTGGAAACACCATATATTTT.

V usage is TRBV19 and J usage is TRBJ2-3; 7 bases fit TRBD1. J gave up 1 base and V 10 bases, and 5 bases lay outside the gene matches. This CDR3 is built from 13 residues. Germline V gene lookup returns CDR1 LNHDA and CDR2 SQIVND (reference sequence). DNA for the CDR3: TGTGCCACACGACAGGGAGGCACAGATACGCAGTATTTT. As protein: CATRQGGTDTQYF.

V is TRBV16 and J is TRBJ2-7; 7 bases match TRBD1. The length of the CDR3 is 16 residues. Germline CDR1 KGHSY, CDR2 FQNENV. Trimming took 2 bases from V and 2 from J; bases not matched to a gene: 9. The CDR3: CASSQRDRDRPYEQYF. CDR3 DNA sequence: TGTGCCAGCAGCCAACGGGATAGGGACAGACCCTACGAGCAGTACTTC.

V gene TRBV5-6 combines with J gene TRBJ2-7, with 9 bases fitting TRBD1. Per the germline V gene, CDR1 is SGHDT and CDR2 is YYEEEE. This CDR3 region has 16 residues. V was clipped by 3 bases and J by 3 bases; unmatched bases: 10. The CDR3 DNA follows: TGTGCCAGCAGCTCCGGACAGGGGTTTAACTACTACGAGCAGTACTTC. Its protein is CASSSGQGFNYYEQYF.

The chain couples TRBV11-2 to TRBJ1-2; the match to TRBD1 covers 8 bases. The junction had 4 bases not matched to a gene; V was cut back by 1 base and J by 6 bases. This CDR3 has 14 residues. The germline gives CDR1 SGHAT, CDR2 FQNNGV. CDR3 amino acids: CASSLGSGGDGYTF. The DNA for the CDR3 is TGTGCCAGCAGCTTAGGGTCAGGGGGCGATGGCTACACCTTC.

As DNA, the CDR3 is TGTGCCAGCAGCTTTAGTGTATTAGAGACCCAGTACTTC. Translated, it gives CASSFSVLETQYF. The J gene is TRBJ2-5, the V gene TRBV7-9; D not resolved. The CDR3 extends over 13 amino acids. Trimming pared 3 bases from V and 4 bases from J, leaving 9 bases between. In germline, CDR1 is SEHNR, CDR2 FQNEAQ (reference sequence).

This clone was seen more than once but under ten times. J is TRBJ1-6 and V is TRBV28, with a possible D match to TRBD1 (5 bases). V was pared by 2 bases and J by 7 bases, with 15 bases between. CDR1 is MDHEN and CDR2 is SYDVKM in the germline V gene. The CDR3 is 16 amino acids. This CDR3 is CASSLRGSGRNSPLHF. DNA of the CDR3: TGTGCCAGCAGTTTACGGGGGTCCGGCCGGAATTCACCCCTCCACTTT.

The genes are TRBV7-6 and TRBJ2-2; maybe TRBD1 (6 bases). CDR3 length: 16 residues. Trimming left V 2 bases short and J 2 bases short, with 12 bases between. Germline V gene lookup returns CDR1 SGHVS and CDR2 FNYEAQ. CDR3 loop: CASSLFPGVNTGELFF. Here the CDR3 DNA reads TGTGCCAGCAGCTTATTTCCAGGGGTAAACACCGGGGAGCTGTTTTTT.

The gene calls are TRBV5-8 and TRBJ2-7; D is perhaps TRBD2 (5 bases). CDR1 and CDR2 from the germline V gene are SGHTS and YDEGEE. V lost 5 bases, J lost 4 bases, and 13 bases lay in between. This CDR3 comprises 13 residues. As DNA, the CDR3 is TGTGCCAGCAGGATGGAGACTAAGTACGAGCAGTACTTC. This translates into CASRMETKYEQYF.

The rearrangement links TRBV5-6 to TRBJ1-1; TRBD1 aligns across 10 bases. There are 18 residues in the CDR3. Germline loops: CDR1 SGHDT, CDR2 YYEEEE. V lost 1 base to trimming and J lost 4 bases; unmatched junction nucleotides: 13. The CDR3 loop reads CASSLRGQGRGKTTEAFF. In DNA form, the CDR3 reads TGTGCCAGCAGCTTGAGGGGACAGGGGAGAGGGAAGACCACTGAAGCTTTCTTT.

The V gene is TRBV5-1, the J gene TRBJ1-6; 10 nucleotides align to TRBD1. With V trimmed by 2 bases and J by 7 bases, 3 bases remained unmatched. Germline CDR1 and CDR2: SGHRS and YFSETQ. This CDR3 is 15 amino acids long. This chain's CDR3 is CASSLAGQGNSPLHF. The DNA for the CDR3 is TGCGCCAGCAGCTTAGCGGGACAGGGGAATTCACCCCTCCACTTT.

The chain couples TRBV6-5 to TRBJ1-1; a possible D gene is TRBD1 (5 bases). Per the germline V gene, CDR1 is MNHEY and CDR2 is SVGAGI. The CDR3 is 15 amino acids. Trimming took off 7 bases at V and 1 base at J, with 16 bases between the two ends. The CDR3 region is CASNHRGEANTEAFF. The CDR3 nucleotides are TGTGCCAGCAACCATCGGGGGGAGGCGAACACTGAAGCTTTCTTT.

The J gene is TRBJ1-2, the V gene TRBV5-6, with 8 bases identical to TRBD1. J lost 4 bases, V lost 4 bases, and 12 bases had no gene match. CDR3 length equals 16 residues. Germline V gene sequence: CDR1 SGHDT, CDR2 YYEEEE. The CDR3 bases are TGTGCCAGCAGCGCAAGGGGCCAGGGGGCTGGCTATGGCTACACCTTC. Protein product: CASSARGQGAGYGYTF.

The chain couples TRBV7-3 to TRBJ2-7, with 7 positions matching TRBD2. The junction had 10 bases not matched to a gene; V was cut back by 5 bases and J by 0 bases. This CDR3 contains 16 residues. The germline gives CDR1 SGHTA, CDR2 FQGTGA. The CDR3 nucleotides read TGTGCCAGCAGCCCCCCCTGGCGGGAGAGCTCCTACGAGCAGTACTTC. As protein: CASSPPWRESSYEQYF.

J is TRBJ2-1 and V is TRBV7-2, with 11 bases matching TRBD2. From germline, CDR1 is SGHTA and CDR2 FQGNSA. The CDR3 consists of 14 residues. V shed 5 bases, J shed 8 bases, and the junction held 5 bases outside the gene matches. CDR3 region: CASSPPTSGDEQFF. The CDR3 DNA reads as TGTGCCAGCAGCCCCCCGACTAGCGGGGATGAGCAGTTCTTC. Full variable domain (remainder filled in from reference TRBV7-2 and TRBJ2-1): GAGVSQSPSNKVTEKGKDVELRCDPISGHTALYWYRQSLGQGLEFLIYFQGNSAPDKSGLPSDRFSAERTGGSVSTLTIQRTQQEDSAVYLCASSPPTSGDEQFFGPGTRLTVL.

As DNA, the CDR3 is TGTGCCAGCAGCCCGACGGGACTAGCGGGGAGAGAGCAGTACTTC. Its protein product is CASSPTGLAGREQYF. The V gene is TRBV7-9, the J gene TRBJ2-7; 13 positions match TRBD2. V shed 5 bases, J shed 7 bases, and the junction held 8 bases outside the gene matches. CDR1 is SEHNR and CDR2 is FQNEAQ in the germline V gene (reference sequence). This CDR3 region has 15 residues.

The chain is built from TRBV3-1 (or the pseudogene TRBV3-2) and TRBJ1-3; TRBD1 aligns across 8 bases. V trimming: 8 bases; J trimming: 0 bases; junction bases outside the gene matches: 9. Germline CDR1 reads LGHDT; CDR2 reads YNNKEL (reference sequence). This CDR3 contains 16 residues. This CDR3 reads CASVEQGGHSGNTIYF. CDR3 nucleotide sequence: TGTGCCAGCGTGGAACAGGGGGGTCACTCTGGAAACACCATATATTTT.

The CDR3 sequence is CASSPSLAGSNNEQFF. DNA for the CDR3: TGCGCCAGCAGTCCGTCCCTAGCGGGATCCAACAATGAGCAGTTCTTC. V usage is TRBV10-1 and J usage is TRBJ2-1; 9 positions agree with TRBD2. V lost 5 bases to trimming and J lost 5 bases; unmatched junction nucleotides: 10. The CDR3 covers 16 residues. Germline V CDR1 and CDR2: WNHNN, SYGVQD (reference sequence).

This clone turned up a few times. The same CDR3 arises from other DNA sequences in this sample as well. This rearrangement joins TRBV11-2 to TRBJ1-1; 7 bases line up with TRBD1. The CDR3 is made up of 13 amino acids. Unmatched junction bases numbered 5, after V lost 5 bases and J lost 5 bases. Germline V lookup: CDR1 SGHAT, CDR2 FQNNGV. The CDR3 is CASSQDRDTEAFF. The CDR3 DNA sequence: TGTGCCAGCAGCCAAGACAGGGATACTGAAGCTTTCTTT.

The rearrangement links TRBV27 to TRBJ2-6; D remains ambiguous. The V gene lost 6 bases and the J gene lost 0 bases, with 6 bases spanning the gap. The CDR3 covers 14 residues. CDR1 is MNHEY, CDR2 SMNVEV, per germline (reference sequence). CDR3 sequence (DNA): TGTGCCAGCAGACGGAGCTCTGGGGCCAACGTCCTGACTTTC. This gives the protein CASRRSSGANVLTF.

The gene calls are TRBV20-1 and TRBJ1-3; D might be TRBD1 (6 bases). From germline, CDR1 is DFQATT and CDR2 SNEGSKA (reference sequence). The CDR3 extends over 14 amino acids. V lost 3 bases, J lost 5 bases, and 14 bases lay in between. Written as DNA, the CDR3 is TGCAGTGCTAGTCGGGACACTCGTAGAAACACCATATATTTT. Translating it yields CSASRDTRRNTIYF.

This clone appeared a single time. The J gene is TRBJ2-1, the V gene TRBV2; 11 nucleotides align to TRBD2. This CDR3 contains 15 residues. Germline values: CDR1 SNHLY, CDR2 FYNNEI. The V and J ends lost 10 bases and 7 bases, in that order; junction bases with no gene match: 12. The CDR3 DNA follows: TGTGCCACCTACTATCGGGGGACTAGCGGTAATGAGCAGTTCTTC. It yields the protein CATYYRGTSGNEQFF.